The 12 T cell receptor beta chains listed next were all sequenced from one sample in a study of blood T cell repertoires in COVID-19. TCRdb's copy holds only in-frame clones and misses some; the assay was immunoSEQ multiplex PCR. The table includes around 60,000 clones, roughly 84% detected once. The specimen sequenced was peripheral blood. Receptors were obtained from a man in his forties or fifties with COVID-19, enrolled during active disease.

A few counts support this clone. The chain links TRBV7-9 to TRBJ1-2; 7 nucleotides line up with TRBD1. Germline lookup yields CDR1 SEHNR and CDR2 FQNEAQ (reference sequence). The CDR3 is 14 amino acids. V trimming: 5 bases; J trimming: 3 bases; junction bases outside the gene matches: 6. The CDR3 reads CASSPETGYYGYTF. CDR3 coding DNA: TGTGCCAGCAGCCCAGAGACAGGGTACTATGGCTACACCTTC.

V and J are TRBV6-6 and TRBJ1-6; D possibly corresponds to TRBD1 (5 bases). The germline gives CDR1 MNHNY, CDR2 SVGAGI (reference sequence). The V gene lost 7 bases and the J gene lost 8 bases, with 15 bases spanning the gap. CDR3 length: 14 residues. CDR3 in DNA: TGTGCCAGCACCAACAGGTTTGGGGATTCACCCCTCCACTTT. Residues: CASTNRFGDSPLHF.

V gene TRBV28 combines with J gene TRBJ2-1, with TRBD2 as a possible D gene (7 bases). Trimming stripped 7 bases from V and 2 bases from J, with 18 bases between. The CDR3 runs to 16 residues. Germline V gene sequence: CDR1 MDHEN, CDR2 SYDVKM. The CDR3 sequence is CASTVGGAGAYNEQFF. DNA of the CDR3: TGTGCCAGCACCGTTGGGGGGGCTGGAGCCTACAATGAGCAGTTCTTC.

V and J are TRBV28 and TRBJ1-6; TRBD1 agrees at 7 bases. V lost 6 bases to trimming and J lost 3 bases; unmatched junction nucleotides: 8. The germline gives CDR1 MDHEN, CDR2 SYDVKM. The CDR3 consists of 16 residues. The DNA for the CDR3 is TGTGCCAGCAGCCAGTCCCGGGACAGCTATAATTCACCCCTCCACTTT. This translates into CASSQSRDSYNSPLHF.

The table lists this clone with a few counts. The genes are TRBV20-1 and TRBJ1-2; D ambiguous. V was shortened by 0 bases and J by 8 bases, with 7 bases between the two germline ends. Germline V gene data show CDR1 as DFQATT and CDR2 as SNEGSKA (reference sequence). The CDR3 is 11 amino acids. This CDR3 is CSARDRGGYTF. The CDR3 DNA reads TGCAGTGCTAGAGATCGAGGCGGCTACACCTTC.

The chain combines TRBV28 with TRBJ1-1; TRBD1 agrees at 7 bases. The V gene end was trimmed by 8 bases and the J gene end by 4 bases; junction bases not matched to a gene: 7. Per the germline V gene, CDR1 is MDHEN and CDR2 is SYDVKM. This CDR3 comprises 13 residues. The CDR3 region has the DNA TGTGCCAGCCGTCCCGGGACAGTCACTGAAGCTTTCTTT. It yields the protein CASRPGTVTEAFF.

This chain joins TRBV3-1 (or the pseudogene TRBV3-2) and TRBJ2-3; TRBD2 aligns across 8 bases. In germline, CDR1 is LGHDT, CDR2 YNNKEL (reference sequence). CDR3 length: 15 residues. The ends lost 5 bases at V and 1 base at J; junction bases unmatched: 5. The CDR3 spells CASSITSGGTDTQYF. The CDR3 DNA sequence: TGTGCCAGCAGCATTACTAGCGGTGGCACAGATACGCAGTATTTT.

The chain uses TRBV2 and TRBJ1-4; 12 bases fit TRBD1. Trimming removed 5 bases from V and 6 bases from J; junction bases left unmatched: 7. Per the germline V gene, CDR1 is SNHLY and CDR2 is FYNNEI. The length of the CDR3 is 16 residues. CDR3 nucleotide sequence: TGTGCCAGCAGTTCGGGACAGGGGGCGGGCGATGAAAAACTGTTTTTT. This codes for CASSSGQGAGDEKLFF.

The CDR3 region is CATGRREAYNEQFF. The CDR3 region has the DNA TGTGCCACGGGACGGCGGGAGGCCTACAATGAGCAGTTCTTC. V gene TRBV6-5 combines with J gene TRBJ2-1, with TRBD2 matching 8 bases. Germline lookup yields CDR1 MNHEY and CDR2 SVGAGI. Trimming cost V 10 bases and J 2 bases; bases outside gene matches: 7. This CDR3 spans 14 amino acids.

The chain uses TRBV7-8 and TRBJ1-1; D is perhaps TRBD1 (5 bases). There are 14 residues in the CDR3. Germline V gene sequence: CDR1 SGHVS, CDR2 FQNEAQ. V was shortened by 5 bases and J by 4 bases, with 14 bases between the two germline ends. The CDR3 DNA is TGTGCCAGCAGCATTGCGGGGCAAGGCACTGAAGCTTTCTTT. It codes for CASSIAGQGTEAFF.

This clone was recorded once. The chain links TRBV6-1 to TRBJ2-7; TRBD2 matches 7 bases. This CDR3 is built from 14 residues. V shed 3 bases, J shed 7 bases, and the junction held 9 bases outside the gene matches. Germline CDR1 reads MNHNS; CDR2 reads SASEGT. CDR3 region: CASSDLRDYYEQYF. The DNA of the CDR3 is TGTGCCAGCAGTGATCTCCGGGACTACTATGAGCAGTACTTC.

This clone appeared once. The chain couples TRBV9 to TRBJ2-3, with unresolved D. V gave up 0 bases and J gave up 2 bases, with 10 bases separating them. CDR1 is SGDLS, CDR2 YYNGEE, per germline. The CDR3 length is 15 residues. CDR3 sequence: CASSVDAPNTDTQYF. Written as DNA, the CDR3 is TGTGCCAGCAGCGTAGATGCGCCAAACACAGATACGCAGTATTTT.